This T cell receptor (beta chain) was profiled in a study of blood T cell repertoires in COVID-19. As for the study in general: Spain, Italy and the United States supplied samples that represented acute and convalescent COVID-19. The analysed material was cDNA or gDNA that came from T cells, B-cell-depleted T cells, or PBMCs.

Authors' processing steps: Amplification from reference gene primers served as the basis for estimated nucleated cell counts. Sequenced by immunoSEQ multiplex PCR; TCRdb stores in-frame clones only, minus some. V, J and clone size reflect that table, while D and trimming were determined from the DNA. The sample has about 130,000 clones, about 72% seen once. V lost 6 bases and J lost 3, with 6 bases in between. The CDR3 sequence is 12 residues long. Germline CDR1 and CDR2: MDHEN and SYDVKM. Sequenced: peripheral blood. The V and J genes are TRBV28 and TRBJ1-3; no clear D gene. The clonotype was recovered from a man aged 55 to 70 who had recovered from COVID-19. CDR3 in DNA: TGTGCCAGCAGCGTTAGTGGAAACACCATATATTTT. Its translation: CASSVSGNTIYF.